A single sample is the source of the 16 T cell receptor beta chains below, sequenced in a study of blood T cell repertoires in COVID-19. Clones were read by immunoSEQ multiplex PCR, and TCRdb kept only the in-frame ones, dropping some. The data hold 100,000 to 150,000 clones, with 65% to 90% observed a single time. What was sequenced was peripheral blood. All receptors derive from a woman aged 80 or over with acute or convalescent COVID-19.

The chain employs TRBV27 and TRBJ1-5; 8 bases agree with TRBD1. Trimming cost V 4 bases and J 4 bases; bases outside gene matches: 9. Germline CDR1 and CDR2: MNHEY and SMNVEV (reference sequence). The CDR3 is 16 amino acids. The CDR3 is CASSSLTGAENQPQHF. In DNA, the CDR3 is TGTGCCAGCAGTTCTTTGACAGGGGCGGAAAATCAGCCCCAGCATTTT.

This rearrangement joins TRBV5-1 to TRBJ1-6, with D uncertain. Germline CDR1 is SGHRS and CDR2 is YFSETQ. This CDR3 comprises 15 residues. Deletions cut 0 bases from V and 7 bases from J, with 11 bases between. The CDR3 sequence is CASSLEVPRNSPLHF. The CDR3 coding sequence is TGCGCCAGCAGCTTGGAGGTGCCGAGGAATTCACCCCTCCACTTT.

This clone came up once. The DNA of the CDR3 is TGTGCCAGCAGCTTAGGAGTAAGCGTTTCCTCTGGAAACACCATATATTTT. Protein sequence: CASSLGVSVSSGNTIYF. The chain combines TRBV7-9 with TRBJ1-3; D gene ambiguous. The V gene lost 1 base and the J gene lost 0 bases, with 13 bases spanning the gap. The CDR3 covers 17 residues. Germline V lookup: CDR1 SEHNR, CDR2 FQNEAQ (reference sequence).

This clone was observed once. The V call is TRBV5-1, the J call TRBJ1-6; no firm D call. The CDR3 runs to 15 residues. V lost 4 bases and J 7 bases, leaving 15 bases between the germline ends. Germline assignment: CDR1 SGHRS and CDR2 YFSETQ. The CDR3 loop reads CASSPDDSVNSPLHF. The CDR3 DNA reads TGCGCCAGCAGCCCCGACGACTCCGTGAATTCACCCCTCCACTTT.

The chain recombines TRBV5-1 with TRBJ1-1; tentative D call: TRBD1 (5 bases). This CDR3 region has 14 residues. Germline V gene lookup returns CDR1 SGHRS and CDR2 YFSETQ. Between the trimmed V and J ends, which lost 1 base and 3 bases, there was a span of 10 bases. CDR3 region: CASSLIGGDTEAFF. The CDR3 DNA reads TGCGCCAGCAGCTTGATCGGGGGGGACACTGAAGCTTTCTTT. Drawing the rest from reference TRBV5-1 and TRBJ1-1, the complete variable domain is KAGVTQTPRYLIKTRGQQVTLSCSPISGHRSVSWYQQTPGQGLQFLFEYFSETQRNKGNFPGRFSGRQFSNSRSEMNVSTLELGDSALYLCASSLIGGDTEAFFGQGTRLTVV.

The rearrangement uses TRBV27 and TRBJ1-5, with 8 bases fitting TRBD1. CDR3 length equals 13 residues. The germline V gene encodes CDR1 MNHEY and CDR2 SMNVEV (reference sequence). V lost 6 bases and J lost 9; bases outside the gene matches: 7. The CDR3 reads CASRQDGQGPQHF. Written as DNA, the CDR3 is TGTGCCAGCAGACAGGACGGACAGGGGCCCCAGCATTTT.

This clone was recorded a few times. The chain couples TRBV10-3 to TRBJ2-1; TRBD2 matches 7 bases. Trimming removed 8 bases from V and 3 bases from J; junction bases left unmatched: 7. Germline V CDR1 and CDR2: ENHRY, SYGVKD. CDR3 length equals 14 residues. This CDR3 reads CAIRPRGDYNEQFF. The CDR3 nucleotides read TGTGCCATCCGTCCACGGGGGGACTACAATGAGCAGTTCTTC.

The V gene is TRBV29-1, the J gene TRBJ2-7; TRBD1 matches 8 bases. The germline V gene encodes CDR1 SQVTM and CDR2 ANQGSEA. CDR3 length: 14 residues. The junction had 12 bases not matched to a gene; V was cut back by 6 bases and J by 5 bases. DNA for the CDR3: TGCAGCGTAGGTAGACAGGGGTTAAGAAACGAGCAGTACTTC. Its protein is CSVGRQGLRNEQYF.

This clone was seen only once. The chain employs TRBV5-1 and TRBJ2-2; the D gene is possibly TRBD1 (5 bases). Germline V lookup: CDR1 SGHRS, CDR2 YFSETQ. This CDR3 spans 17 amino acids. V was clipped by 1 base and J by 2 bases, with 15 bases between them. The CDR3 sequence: CASSLSVEGANTGELFF. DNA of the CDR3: TGCGCCAGCAGCTTGTCCGTGGAAGGGGCCAACACCGGGGAGCTGTTTTTT. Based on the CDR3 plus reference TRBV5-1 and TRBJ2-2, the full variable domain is KAGVTQTPRYLIKTRGQQVTLSCSPISGHRSVSWYQQTPGQGLQFLFEYFSETQRNKGNFPGRFSGRQFSNSRSEMNVSTLELGDSALYLCASSLSVEGANTGELFFGEGSRLTVL.

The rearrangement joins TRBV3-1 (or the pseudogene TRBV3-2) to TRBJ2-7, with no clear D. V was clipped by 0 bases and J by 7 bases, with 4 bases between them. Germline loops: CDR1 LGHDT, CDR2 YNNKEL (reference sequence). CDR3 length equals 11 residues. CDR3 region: CASSQEREQYF. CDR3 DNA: TGTGCCAGCAGCCAAGAGAGGGAGCAGTACTTC.

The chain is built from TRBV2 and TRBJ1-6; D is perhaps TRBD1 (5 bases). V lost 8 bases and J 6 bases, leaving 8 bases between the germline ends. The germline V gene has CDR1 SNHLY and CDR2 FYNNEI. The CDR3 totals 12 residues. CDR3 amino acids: CASRGTNSPLHF. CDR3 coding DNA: TGTGCCAGCCGCGGGACTAATTCACCCCTCCACTTT.

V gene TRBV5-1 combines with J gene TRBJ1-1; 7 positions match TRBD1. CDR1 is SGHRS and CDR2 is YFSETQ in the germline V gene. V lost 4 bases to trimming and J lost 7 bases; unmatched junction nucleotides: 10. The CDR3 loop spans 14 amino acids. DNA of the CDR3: TGCGCCAGCAGCCTCGACCCGGACAGGCTTGAAGCTTTCTTT. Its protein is CASSLDPDRLEAFF. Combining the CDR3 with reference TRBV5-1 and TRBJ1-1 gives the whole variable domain KAGVTQTPRYLIKTRGQQVTLSCSPISGHRSVSWYQQTPGQGLQFLFEYFSETQRNKGNFPGRFSGRQFSNSRSEMNVSTLELGDSALYLCASSLDPDRLEAFFGQGTRLTVV.

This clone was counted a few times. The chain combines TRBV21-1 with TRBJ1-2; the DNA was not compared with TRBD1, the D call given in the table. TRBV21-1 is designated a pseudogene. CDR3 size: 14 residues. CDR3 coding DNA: TGTGCCAGCAGCAAAGCCGCAGGGGGCTATGGCTACACCTTC. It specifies CASSKAAGGYGYTF.

In DNA form, the CDR3 reads TGCAGCGCAATAGGGACAGTCTATGGCTACACCTTC. Its translation: CSAIGTVYGYTF. The chain has TRBV29-1 and TRBJ1-2; TRBD1 matches 7 bases. From germline, CDR1 is SQVTM and CDR2 ANQGSEA. The CDR3 runs 12 residues. After removal of 7 bases from V and 4 bases from J, the junction contained 6 bases not matched to a gene.

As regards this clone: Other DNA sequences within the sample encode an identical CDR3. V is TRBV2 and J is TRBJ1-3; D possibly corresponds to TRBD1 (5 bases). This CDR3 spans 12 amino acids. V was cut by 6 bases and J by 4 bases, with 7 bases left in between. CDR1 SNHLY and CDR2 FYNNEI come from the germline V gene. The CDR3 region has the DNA TGTGCCAGCAGCGACAGAGGAAACACCATATATTTT. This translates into CASSDRGNTIYF. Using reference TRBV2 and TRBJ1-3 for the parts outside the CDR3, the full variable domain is EPEVTQTPSHQVTQMGQEVILRCVPISNHLYFYWYRQILGQKVEFLVSFYNNEISEKSEIFDDQFSVERPDGSNFTLKIRSTKLEDSAMYFCASSDRGNTIYFGEGSWLTVV.

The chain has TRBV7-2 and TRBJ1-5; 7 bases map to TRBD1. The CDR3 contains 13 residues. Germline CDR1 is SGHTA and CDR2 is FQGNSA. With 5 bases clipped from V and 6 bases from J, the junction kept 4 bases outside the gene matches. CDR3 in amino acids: CASSPTGAQPQHF. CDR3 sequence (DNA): TGTGCCAGCAGCCCTACAGGGGCTCAGCCCCAGCATTTT.